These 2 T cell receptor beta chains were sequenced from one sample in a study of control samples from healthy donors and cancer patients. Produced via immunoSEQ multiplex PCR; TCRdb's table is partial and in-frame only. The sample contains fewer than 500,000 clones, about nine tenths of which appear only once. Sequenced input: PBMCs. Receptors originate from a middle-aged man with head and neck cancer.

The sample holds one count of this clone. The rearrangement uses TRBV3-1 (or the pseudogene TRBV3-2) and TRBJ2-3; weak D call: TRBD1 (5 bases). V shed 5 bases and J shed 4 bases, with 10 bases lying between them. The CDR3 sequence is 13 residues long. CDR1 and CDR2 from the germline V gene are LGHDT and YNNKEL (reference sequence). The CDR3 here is CASSKRGSDTQYF. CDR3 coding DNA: TGTGCCAGCAGCAAAAGGGGCTCAGATACGCAGTATTTT.

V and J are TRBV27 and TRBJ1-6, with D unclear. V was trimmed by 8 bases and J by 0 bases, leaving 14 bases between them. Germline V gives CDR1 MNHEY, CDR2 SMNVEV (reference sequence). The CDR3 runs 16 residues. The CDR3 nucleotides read TGTGCCAGCCGGGAGAGGACCACCTCCTATAATTCACCCCTCCACTTT. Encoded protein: CASRERTTSYNSPLHF.